The 20 T cell receptor beta chains below come from one sample, sequenced in a study of CD8 T cells in ankylosing spondylitis. TCRdb redid the calling of the 5' RACE reads with MiXCR, one entry per CDR3 protein. This table holds about 360,000 distinct CDR3 sequences, roughly 14% found once. Sequencing was carried out using blood, either unsorted or a sorted T cell fraction (not recorded which). These receptors came from a male donor with ankylosing spondylitis or in good health (not recorded which).

There are a few counts of this clonotype. This sequence joins TRBV12-3 or TRBV12-4 and TRBJ2-5; 12 bases line up with TRBD1. V shed 4 bases and J 4 bases; nucleotides not matched to a gene: 4. This CDR3 is built from 15 residues. The CDR3 DNA reads as TGTGCCAGCAGTTATGGGACAGGGGGCCGAGAGACCCAGTACTTC. Encoded protein: CASSYGTGGRETQYF.

This clonotype was detected only a few times. This chain links TRBV30 with TRBJ1-3, with 10 bases lining up with TRBD1. The V gene's germline CDR1 is GTSNPN and CDR2 SVGIG (reference sequence). Trimming at V came to 3 bases and at J to 0 bases, leaving 5 bases not matched to a gene. This CDR3 spans 16 amino acids. The CDR3 DNA sequence: TGTGCCTGGAGCGGGGACAGGGGCGCCTCTGGAAACACCATATATTTT. Residues: CAWSGDRGASGNTIYF.

This clonotype was detected a few times. The chain combines TRBV20-1 with TRBJ2-1; TRBD1 matches 8 bases. Germline CDR1 reads DFQATT; CDR2 reads SNEGSKA (reference sequence). The CDR3 length is 14 residues. V dropped 5 bases and J dropped 6; count of bases not matched to a gene: 9. The CDR3 sequence: CSAPPGGAGNEQFF. Here the CDR3 DNA reads TGCAGTGCTCCCCCAGGGGGCGCGGGCAATGAGCAGTTCTTC.

V and J are TRBV5-4 and TRBJ2-1, with D perhaps TRBD1 or TRBD2 (6 bases each). V was cut by 4 bases and J by 3 bases, with 14 bases left in between. The CDR3 extends over 15 amino acids. Germline CDR1 SGHNT, CDR2 YYREEE (reference sequence). The CDR3 coding sequence is TGTGCCAGCAGCCAGGGGCTAGCGTACTACAATGAGCAGTTCTTC. This gives the protein CASSQGLAYYNEQFF.

This chain uses TRBV20-1 with TRBJ1-5; no reliable D call. Trimming cost V 1 base and J 8 bases, with 9 bases left between them. This CDR3 spans 12 amino acids. Germline V gene data show CDR1 as DFQATT and CDR2 as SNEGSKA (reference sequence). The CDR3 region is CSARVGKEPQHF. For the CDR3, the DNA is TGCAGTGCTAGAGTGGGAAAGGAGCCCCAGCATTTT.

The V gene is TRBV12-3 or TRBV12-4, the J gene TRBJ2-4; tentative D call: TRBD1 (6 bases). There are 14 residues in the CDR3. Between the trimmed V and J ends, which lost 6 bases and 3 bases, there was a span of 12 bases. The DNA for the CDR3 is TGTGCCAGCAGCCAACAGGGCAGCAAAAACATTCAGTACTTC. It encodes CASSQQGSKNIQYF.

The rearrangement joins TRBV3-1 to TRBJ2-3; 12 bases line up with TRBD2. The CDR3 contains 16 residues. Trimming cost V 4 bases and J 6 bases; bases outside gene matches: 8. Germline V gene lookup returns CDR1 LGHDT and CDR2 YNNKEL (reference sequence). The CDR3 DNA sequence: TGTGCCAGCAGCCTTGGACTAGCGGGACCGCTGGATACGCAGTATTTT. Protein sequence: CASSLGLAGPLDTQYF.

Regarding this clonotype: At one boundary the junction diverges from the germline segment, which might be a read error. This rearrangement joins TRBV4-1 to TRBJ2-3, with TRBD1 as a possible D gene (6 bases). CDR1 and CDR2 from the germline V gene are MGHRA and YSYEKL. This CDR3 comprises 13 residues. The CDR3 DNA follows: TGTGCCAGGGGCCCGGGGAGCACAGATACGCAGTATTTT. This encodes CARGPGSTDTQYF.

This clonotype was seen a few times. The chain links TRBV5-5 to TRBJ2-6; 7 positions agree with TRBD2. J lost 0 bases, V lost 0 bases, and 3 bases had no gene match. The CDR3 covers 17 residues. CDR1 and CDR2 (germline): SGHKS, YYEKEE (reference sequence). The CDR3 DNA sequence: TGTGCCAGCAGCTTGGCCGGGGGGAACTCTGGGGCCAACGTCCTGACTTTC. The encoded protein is CASSLAGGNSGANVLTF.

This chain joins TRBV5-1 and TRBJ2-1, with D possibly being TRBD1 or TRBD2 (5 bases each). The germline CDR1 and CDR2 sequences are SGHRS and YFSETQ. V lost 6 bases, J lost 4 bases, and 14 bases lay in between. This CDR3 has 14 residues. In DNA form, the CDR3 reads TGCGCCAGCAAATTCCGGGACGGATACAATGAGCAGTTCTTC. Its translation is CASKFRDGYNEQFF.

This clonotype came up a few times. The genes are TRBV6-1 and TRBJ2-3, with 10 bases lining up with TRBD2. Unmatched junction bases numbered 5, after V lost 7 bases and J lost 1 base. CDR1 and CDR2 from the germline V gene are MNHNS and SASEGT. The CDR3 extends over 15 amino acids. In nucleotides, the CDR3 is TGTGCCAGCAATCCCGGGACTAGCGGCACAGATACGCAGTATTTT. This encodes CASNPGTSGTDTQYF.

This clonotype was observed a few times. The chain recombines TRBV15 with TRBJ2-2; D ambiguous. The V gene's germline CDR1 is LNHNV and CDR2 YYDKDF (reference sequence). There are 15 residues in the CDR3. Trimming pared 0 bases from V and 8 bases from J, leaving 13 bases between. The CDR3 here is CATSRDGSLGGELFF. As DNA, the CDR3 is TGTGCCACCAGCAGAGACGGTAGCCTCGGAGGGGAGCTGTTTTTT.

In this sample, this clonotype turned up a few times. The V and J genes are TRBV19 and TRBJ2-2; 7 positions agree with TRBD1. This CDR3 has 15 amino acids. The trim removed 3 bases at V and 2 bases at J, leaving 3 bases unmatched. Germline V lookup: CDR1 LNHDA, CDR2 SQIVND (reference sequence). This CDR3 reads CASSITGDNTGELFF. For the CDR3, the DNA is TGTGCCAGTAGTATTACAGGGGATAACACCGGGGAGCTGTTTTTT.

This sequence joins TRBV11-2 and TRBJ2-7; 10 nucleotides align to TRBD2. This CDR3 has 18 amino acids. Germline loops: CDR1 SGHAT, CDR2 FQNNGV. V dropped 5 bases and J dropped 2; count of bases not matched to a gene: 15. CDR3: CASSPRQALAGGPYEQYF. The CDR3 coding sequence is TGTGCCAGCAGCCCCCGACAGGCCTTAGCGGGGGGCCCCTACGAGCAGTACTTC.

This clonotype was recorded many times. The chain combines TRBV4-1 with TRBJ1-1; D might be TRBD1 (6 bases). Germline V gives CDR1 MGHRA, CDR2 YSYEKL. The CDR3 totals 14 residues. Deletions cut 1 base from V and 2 bases from J, with 8 bases between. The CDR3 spells CASSQGTVNTEAFF. In nucleotides, the CDR3 is TGCGCCAGCAGCCAAGGGACAGTTAACACTGAAGCTTTCTTT.

This clonotype was found once. The chain combines TRBV9 with TRBJ2-2; D uncertain. CDR3 length: 16 residues. Germline assignment: CDR1 SGDLS and CDR2 YYNGEE. V gave up 0 bases and J gave up 0 bases, with 9 bases separating them. CDR3 loop: CASSVAVFPNTGELFF. As DNA, the CDR3 is TGTGCCAGCAGCGTAGCGGTCTTTCCGAACACCGGGGAGCTGTTTTTT.

The sample holds a few counts of this clonotype. V gene TRBV6-1 combines with J gene TRBJ1-2; D not certain. This CDR3 region has 13 residues. The V end lost 6 bases, the J end lost 0 bases, and 8 bases lay between the germline ends. Germline V gene lookup returns CDR1 MNHNS and CDR2 SASEGT. CDR3 in amino acids: CASRQRANYGYTF. CDR3 DNA sequence: TGTGCCAGCAGGCAAAGAGCTAACTATGGCTACACCTTC.

In this sample, this clonotype turned up a few times. The V and J genes are TRBV27 and TRBJ2-7; 9 bases line up with TRBD2. Germline V gene data show CDR1 as MNHEY and CDR2 as SMNVEV (reference sequence). After removal of 3 bases from V and 2 bases from J, the junction contained 5 bases not matched to a gene. This CDR3 region has 15 residues. This chain's CDR3 is CASSFRLAVAYEQYF. CDR3 in DNA: TGTGCCAGCAGTTTCCGACTAGCGGTTGCCTACGAGCAGTACTTC.

This clonotype was observed many times. This sequence joins TRBV5-1 and TRBJ1-4; 7 nucleotides agree with TRBD1. The length of the CDR3 is 15 residues. Germline trimming cut 4 bases from V and 8 bases from J; bases unmatched to any gene: 11. Germline lookup yields CDR1 SGHRS and CDR2 YFSETQ. The CDR3 DNA follows: TGCGCCAGCAGCGCCCAGGGGGGTATGGGAGAAAAACTGTTTTTT. Its translation: CASSAQGGMGEKLFF.

This clonotype was observed a few times. This chain uses TRBV7-8 with TRBJ1-1; the D gene is possibly TRBD1 (5 bases). Germline-derived CDR1 and CDR2 are SGHVS and FQNEAQ. Trimming cost V 0 bases and J 4 bases, with 12 bases left between them. The CDR3 totals 15 residues. CDR3 sequence (DNA): TGTGCCAGCAGCTTAGCTTCCCAGGGACTCACTGAAGCTTTCTTT. It encodes CASSLASQGLTEAFF.